One and the same sample provided the 15 T cell receptor beta chains below, sequenced in a study of blood T cell repertoires in COVID-19. Only in-frame clones appear in the TCRdb table, and some are missing; sequencing was by immunoSEQ multiplex PCR. This table has over 300,000 clones, approximately 87% appearing once. The sequencing sample was made of PBMCs or T cells enriched from blood (not recorded which). The receptors were gathered from a woman aged 25 to 39 with acute COVID-19.

In regard to this clone: One end of the junction does not line up with germline, which may come from a read error. J is TRBJ1-6 and V is TRBV12-3 or TRBV12-4; 9 nucleotides match TRBD1. This CDR3 contains 13 residues. CDR3 nucleotide sequence: TGTGCCAGCAGTCCGCGTATTAGGGACAGGGCCGTTTTT. Amino acids: CASSPRIRDRAVF.

The chain uses TRBV4-3 and TRBJ1-4; 7 positions agree with TRBD1. Trimming cost V 1 base and J 5 bases; bases outside gene matches: 4. Germline V gene data show CDR1 as LGHNA and CDR2 as YSLEER. This CDR3 contains 15 residues. The CDR3 region is CASSQAQDRNEKLFF. CDR3 nucleotide sequence: TGCGCCAGCAGCCAAGCCCAGGACAGGAATGAAAAACTGTTTTTT.

This clone appeared a single time. V usage is TRBV29-1 and J usage is TRBJ2-1; a weak D match, TRBD1 (6 bases). This CDR3 has 11 amino acids. Germline lookup yields CDR1 SQVTM and CDR2 ANQGSEA. Trimming cost V 6 bases and J 9 bases, with 12 bases left between them. In DNA, the CDR3 is TGCAGCGTGACAGAAGGGGGTGAGCAGTTCTTC. This encodes CSVTEGGEQFF.

V is TRBV7-3 and J is TRBJ2-2; the match to TRBD2 covers 8 bases. Germline CDR1 reads SGHTA; CDR2 reads FQGTGA. V shed 2 bases, J shed 6 bases, and the junction held 11 bases outside the gene matches. There are 17 residues in the CDR3. Here the CDR3 DNA reads TGTGCCAGCAGCTTAGCGGGGGGACTTTTTGACGCCGGGGAGCTGTTTTTT. It translates to CASSLAGGLFDAGELFF.

The chain links TRBV5-1 to TRBJ2-1, with D possibly matching TRBD2 (6 bases). V was shortened by 4 bases and J by 4 bases, with 12 bases between the two germline ends. The V gene's germline CDR1 is SGHRS and CDR2 YFSETQ. This CDR3 region has 14 residues. The CDR3 nucleotides are TGCGCCAGCAGCCCGGGACTTGAGTACAATGAGCAGTTCTTC. Translating it yields CASSPGLEYNEQFF.

V is TRBV12-3 or TRBV12-4 and J is TRBJ1-1; D not certain. The CDR3 loop spans 11 amino acids. V was pared by 5 bases and J by 11 bases, with 12 bases between. CDR3 in amino acids: CASSPNPGAFF. Here the CDR3 DNA reads TGTGCCAGCAGTCCCAATCCGGGGGCTTTCTTT.

CDR3 protein: CAWRSGAIGYGYTF. CDR3 sequence (DNA): TGTGCCTGGAGAAGCGGGGCGATCGGCTATGGCTACACCTTC. V is TRBV30 and J is TRBJ1-2, with D perhaps matching TRBD1 (5 bases). The V and J ends lost 3 bases and 4 bases respectively, with 15 bases between them. The CDR3 is made up of 14 amino acids. Germline V gene lookup returns CDR1 GTSNPN and CDR2 SVGIG (reference sequence). Drawing the rest from reference TRBV30 and TRBJ1-2, the complete variable domain is SQTIHQWPATLVQPVGSPLSLECTVEGTSNPNLYWYRQAAGRGLQLLFYSVGIGQISSEVPQNLSASRPQDRQFILSSKKLLLSDSGFYLCAWRSGAIGYGYTFGSGTRLTVV.

This clone occurred a few times. The V and J genes are TRBV7-2 and TRBJ1-5; TRBD1 aligns across 9 bases. V was clipped by 5 bases and J by 2 bases; unmatched bases: 4. The CDR3 spans 15 residues. Germline CDR1 and CDR2: SGHTA and FQGNSA. CDR3 bases: TGTGCCAGCAGCCCGTGGACAGGGGGCAATCAGCCCCAGCATTTT. This gives the protein CASSPWTGGNQPQHF.

The genes are TRBV7-2 and TRBJ2-5; 7 bases line up with TRBD2. CDR3 length equals 16 residues. From germline, CDR1 is SGHTA and CDR2 FQGNSA. Trimming took 4 bases from V and 5 from J; bases not matched to a gene: 13. The CDR3 sequence is CASSSSGRGTGETQYF. The CDR3 region has the DNA TGTGCCAGCAGCTCCTCGGGGCGGGGGACGGGGGAGACCCAGTACTTC.

The chain joins TRBV10-3 to TRBJ1-1; no reliable D call. V was cut by 6 bases and J by 2 bases, with 10 bases left in between. The CDR3 consists of 13 residues. CDR1 is ENHRY, CDR2 SYGVKD, per germline. CDR3 residues: CAISGEVNTEAFF. In DNA form, the CDR3 reads TGTGCCATCAGCGGCGAGGTTAACACTGAAGCTTTCTTT.

The chain has TRBV14 and TRBJ1-2, with 7 nucleotides matching TRBD1. CDR1 SGHDN and CDR2 FVKESK come from the germline V gene. The CDR3 runs 15 residues. The trim removed 1 base at V and 5 bases at J, leaving 7 bases unmatched. The DNA for the CDR3 is TGTGCCAGCAGCCAAGCCGGACAGGCGACTTATGGCTACACCTTC. It translates to CASSQAGQATYGYTF.

This chain joins TRBV10-1 and TRBJ2-1, with D possibly being TRBD2 (6 bases). The CDR3 sequence is 13 residues long. Germline V gene lookup returns CDR1 WNHNN and CDR2 SYGVQD (reference sequence). Trimming took off 4 bases at V and 13 bases at J, with 17 bases between the two ends. The CDR3 loop is CASSGRGTVRQFF. DNA for the CDR3: TGCGCCAGCAGTGGCCGGGGGACCGTACGTCAGTTCTTC.

This clone was counted once. This sequence joins TRBV2 and TRBJ1-5; TRBD1 matches at 9 bases. This CDR3 is built from 14 residues. Germline CDR1 reads SNHLY; CDR2 reads FYNNEI. J gave up 5 bases and V 6 bases, and 5 bases lay outside the gene matches. The CDR3 loop reads CASSQDRGDQPQHF. The CDR3 DNA follows: TGTGCCAGCAGCCAGGACAGGGGAGATCAGCCCCAGCATTTT.

This clone was detected only once. J is TRBJ1-2 and V is TRBV7-9; D gene unclear. V gave up 3 bases and J gave up 0 bases, with 8 bases separating them. The CDR3 runs 14 residues. Germline loops: CDR1 SEHNR, CDR2 FQNEAQ (reference sequence). CDR3 sequence reads: CASSFVKSNYGYTF. The CDR3 region has the DNA TGTGCCAGCAGCTTCGTAAAATCTAACTATGGCTACACCTTC.

The chain recombines TRBV5-1 with TRBJ2-1; 9 bases are a match to TRBD1. Germline values: CDR1 SGHRS, CDR2 YFSETQ. The CDR3 runs 16 residues. After removal of 0 bases from V and 4 bases from J, the junction contained 5 bases not matched to a gene. This CDR3 reads CASSLAGQGPYNEQFF. The CDR3, as DNA: TGCGCCAGCAGCTTGGCGGGACAGGGCCCGTACAATGAGCAGTTCTTC.